The 14 T cell receptor beta chains below all came from one sample that was sequenced in a study of cytomegalovirus exposure and HLA in healthy donors. It was with 60 Vbeta and 13 Jbeta primers that the PCR ran. Sequencing was performed with immunoSEQ multiplex PCR; in TCRdb, only in-frame clones are kept and a portion is missing. The table lists about 190,000 clones, roughly 74% of them singletons, with roughly 14% in the top ten. Sequencing input: PBMCs. These TCRs come from a woman aged 25 to 39 in good health and CMV-seropositive.

V gene TRBV2 combines with J gene TRBJ1-6; 7 nucleotides align to TRBD1. The CDR3 covers 13 residues. CDR1 is SNHLY, CDR2 FYNNEI, per germline. The J segment lost 6 bases and the V segment lost 8 bases, leaving 4 bases of the junction unmatched. The CDR3 bases are TGTGCCAGCGCGGACAGGCCTAATTCACCCCTCCACTTT. It encodes CASADRPNSPLHF.

The V and J genes are TRBV9 and TRBJ2-2; possibly TRBD2 for D (5 bases). Germline V lookup: CDR1 SGDLS, CDR2 YYNGEE. Between the trimmed V and J ends, which lost 0 bases and 6 bases, there was a span of 12 bases. The CDR3 has 15 amino acids. In DNA, the CDR3 is TGTGCCAGCAGCGTAGTCGCGGCGGAGGCCGGGGAGCTGTTTTTT. Protein product: CASSVVAAEAGELFF.

V is TRBV9 and J is TRBJ2-1, with 15 bases that match TRBD2. Germline trimming cut 4 bases from V and 0 bases from J; bases unmatched to any gene: 11. The germline V gene has CDR1 SGDLS and CDR2 YYNGEE. The CDR3 sequence is 20 residues long. The CDR3 DNA follows: TGTGCCAGCAGCCTCCGGACTAGCGGGAGGGCCAAGAGCTCCTACAATGAGCAGTTCTTC. Translation gives CASSLRTSGRAKSSYNEQFF.

The chain recombines TRBV4-1 with TRBJ1-4; D remains unclear. The germline V gene encodes CDR1 MGHRA and CDR2 YSYEKL. The ends were cut back, 3 bases at V and 5 bases at J, with 19 bases in the middle. The CDR3 is 17 residues long. Written as DNA, the CDR3 is TGCGCCAGCAGCCATCGGCAGGCCAGGCTCACGAATGAAAAACTGTTTTTT. Translating gives CASSHRQARLTNEKLFF.

The V and J genes are TRBV7-2 and TRBJ2-7, with 9 positions matching TRBD1. Germline CDR1 reads SGHTA; CDR2 reads FQGNSA. This CDR3 contains 16 residues. Trimming cost V 5 bases and J 4 bases; bases outside gene matches: 12. CDR3 protein: CASSQWQGTGSYEQYF. CDR3 DNA: TGTGCCAGCAGCCAGTGGCAGGGGACAGGGAGTTACGAGCAGTACTTC.

The chain employs TRBV6-5 and TRBJ1-1; D is unresolved. V was pared by 3 bases and J by 3 bases, with 14 bases between. The CDR3 covers 15 residues. CDR1 and CDR2 (germline): MNHEY, SVGAGI. For the CDR3, the DNA is TGTGCCAGCAGTTATATCCGGGGTTTCGACACTGAAGCTTTCTTT. Its translation: CASSYIRGFDTEAFF.

A remark on this clone: The junction and the germline gene differ at one end; a read error may be behind it. This chain links TRBV11-2 with TRBJ1-4; 7 bases line up with TRBD1. The CDR3 is 14 amino acids. Germline CDR1 reads SGHAT; CDR2 reads FQNNGV. This CDR3 reads CASSLDRVGEKLFF. The CDR3 DNA follows: TGTGCCAGCAGCCTAGACAGGGTTGGTGAAAAACTGTTTTTT.

A few counts support this clone. One junction end does not reproduce the germline sequence, and a read error may be involved. The gene calls are TRBV7-9 and TRBJ2-7; weak D call: TRBD2 (6 bases). This CDR3 spans 19 amino acids. CDR1 and CDR2 from the germline V gene are SEHNR and FQNEAQ (reference sequence). The CDR3 here is CSSSTSIAVGRPGTYEQYF. DNA of the CDR3: TGTTCCAGCAGCACTAGCATAGCGGTGGGACGCCCAGGAACCTACGAGCAGTACTTC.

In this sample, this clone turned up once. V and J are TRBV30 and TRBJ1-1, with D perhaps matching TRBD1 (6 bases). The CDR3 length is 13 residues. V was trimmed by 6 bases and J by 5 bases, leaving 16 bases between them. CDR1 and CDR2 from the germline V gene are GTSNPN and SVGIG (reference sequence). The chain's CDR3 is CACSGDLRTEAFF. CDR3 DNA sequence: TGTGCCTGTTCAGGGGATTTGAGAACTGAAGCTTTCTTT.

The V call is TRBV5-1, the J call TRBJ2-7; D perhaps matches TRBD1 (5 bases). Trimming removed 0 bases at V and 5 bases at J, with 9 bases between. Germline CDR1 reads SGHRS; CDR2 reads YFSETQ. The CDR3 covers 13 residues. CDR3 nucleotide sequence: TGCGCCAGCAGCTTGGAGGGGTTCCACGAGCAGTACTTC. Translation gives CASSLEGFHEQYF.

A few counts support this clone. V and J are TRBV19 and TRBJ2-2, with 10 nucleotides matching TRBD1. V trimming: 7 bases; J trimming: 6 bases; junction bases outside the gene matches: 8. The V gene's germline CDR1 is LNHDA and CDR2 SQIVND (reference sequence). The CDR3 extends over 15 amino acids. The CDR3 sequence: CASTLGTGEPGELFF. The CDR3 coding sequence is TGTGCCAGTACCTTAGGGACAGGGGAGCCCGGGGAGCTGTTTTTT.

This rearrangement joins TRBV11-2 to TRBJ2-5, with D tentatively TRBD1 (6 bases). The V end was cut by 3 bases, the J end by 3 bases, with 14 bases between. The length of the CDR3 is 15 residues. Germline CDR1 and CDR2: SGHAT and FQNNGV. CDR3 loop: CASSFMAAGEETQYF. Written as DNA, the CDR3 is TGTGCCAGCAGCTTTATGGCGGCAGGGGAAGAGACCCAGTACTTC.

This chain links TRBV7-2 with TRBJ2-3; D gene unclear. The length of the CDR3 is 13 residues. The V and J ends lost 5 bases and 9 bases respectively, with 15 bases between them. Per germline, CDR1 SGHTA and CDR2 FQGNSA. Written as DNA, the CDR3 is TGTGCCAGCAGCCTTCCCTCACAGATAACGCAGTATTTT. It specifies CASSLPSQITQYF.

The chain recombines TRBV27 with TRBJ2-7, with 12 bases that match TRBD2. Germline CDR1 and CDR2: MNHEY and SMNVEV (reference sequence). The CDR3 is 15 amino acids. The trim removed 6 bases at V and 1 base at J, leaving 4 bases unmatched. The DNA for the CDR3 is TGTGCCAGCAGGAGACTAGCGGGAGTGTCCTACGAGCAGTACTTC. As protein: CASRRLAGVSYEQYF.